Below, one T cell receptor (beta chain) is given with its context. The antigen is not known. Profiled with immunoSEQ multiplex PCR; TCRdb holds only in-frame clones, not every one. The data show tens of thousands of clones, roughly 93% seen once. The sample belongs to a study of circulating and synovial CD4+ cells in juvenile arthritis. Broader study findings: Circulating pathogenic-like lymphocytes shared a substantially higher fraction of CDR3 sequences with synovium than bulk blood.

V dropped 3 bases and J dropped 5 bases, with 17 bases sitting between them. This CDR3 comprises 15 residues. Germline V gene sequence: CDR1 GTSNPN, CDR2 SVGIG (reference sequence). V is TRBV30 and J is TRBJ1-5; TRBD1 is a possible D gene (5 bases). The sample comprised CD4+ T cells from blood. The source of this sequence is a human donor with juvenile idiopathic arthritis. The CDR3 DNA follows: TGTGCCTGGAGAGGCGGGGCAGGGTATGATCAGCCCCAGCATTTT. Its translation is CAWRGGAGYDQPQHF.